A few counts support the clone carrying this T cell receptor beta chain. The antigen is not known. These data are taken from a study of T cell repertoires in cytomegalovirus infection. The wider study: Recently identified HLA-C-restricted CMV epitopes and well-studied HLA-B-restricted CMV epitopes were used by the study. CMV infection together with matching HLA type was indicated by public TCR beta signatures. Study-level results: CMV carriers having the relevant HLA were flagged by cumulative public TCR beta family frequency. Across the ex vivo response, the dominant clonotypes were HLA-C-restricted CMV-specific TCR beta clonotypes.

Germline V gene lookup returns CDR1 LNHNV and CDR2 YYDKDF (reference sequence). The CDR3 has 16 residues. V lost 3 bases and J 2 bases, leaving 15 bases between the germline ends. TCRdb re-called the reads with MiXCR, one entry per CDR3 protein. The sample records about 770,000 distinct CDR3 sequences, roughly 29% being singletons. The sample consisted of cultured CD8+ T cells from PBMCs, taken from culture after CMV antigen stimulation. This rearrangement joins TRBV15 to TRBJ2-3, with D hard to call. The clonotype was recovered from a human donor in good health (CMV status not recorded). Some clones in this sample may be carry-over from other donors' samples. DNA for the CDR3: TGTGCCACCAGCAGGAAACGACAACTATACACAGATACGCAGTATTTT. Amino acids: CATSRKRQLYTDTQYF.